The 32 T cell receptor beta chains listed next were all sequenced from one sample in a study of shared clonotypes between healthy human individuals. The protocol was immunoSEQ multiplex PCR, while the TCRdb copy is restricted to in-frame clones and leaves out a portion. The table has about 2.4 million clones, roughly nine tenths seen once. Specimen: naive CD4+ T cells sorted from blood. This sample's subset: CD45RA+ positively selected. Receptors were obtained from a man between 18 and 35 years old in good health.

This clone was seen a single time. This sequence joins TRBV27 and TRBJ2-3; weak D call: TRBD1 (5 bases). The V gene lost 6 bases and the J gene lost 4 bases, with 14 bases spanning the gap. This CDR3 contains 14 residues. Germline CDR1 and CDR2: MNHEY and SMNVEV (reference sequence). CDR3 sequence: CASSRTPSADTQYF. DNA of the CDR3: TGTGCCAGCAGCAGGACACCCTCCGCAGATACGCAGTATTTT.

The chain carries TRBV2 and TRBJ2-3; D unclear. Looked up from germline, CDR1 is SNHLY and CDR2 is FYNNEI. The V end lost 2 bases, the J end lost 5 bases, and 14 bases lay between the germline ends. The CDR3 spans 15 residues. The CDR3 region is CASSERLGKLDTQYF. The CDR3, as DNA: TGTGCCAGCAGTGAAAGGTTGGGAAAATTAGATACGCAGTATTTT.

The count of this clone is one. V gene TRBV5-8 combines with J gene TRBJ2-5; D is possibly TRBD1 or TRBD2 (6 bases each). Looked up from germline, CDR1 is SGHTS and CDR2 is YDEGEE. The CDR3 consists of 15 residues. V shed 0 bases and J shed 4 bases, with 13 bases lying between them. CDR3 loop: CASSLGGRGGETQYF. In nucleotides, the CDR3 is TGTGCCAGCAGCTTGGGAGGCAGGGGAGGAGAGACCCAGTACTTC.

The chain recombines TRBV9 with TRBJ1-2, with a tentative D call TRBD1 (6 bases). This CDR3 contains 16 residues. V was trimmed by 0 bases and J by 6 bases, leaving 18 bases between them. From germline, CDR1 is SGDLS and CDR2 YYNGEE. In DNA, the CDR3 is TGTGCCAGCAGCGTAGCACTAATAGGGGGGGCCGATGGCTACACCTTC. Amino acid sequence: CASSVALIGGADGYTF. Looking up the rest from reference TRBV9 and TRBJ1-2 gives the full variable domain: DSGVTQTPKHLITATGQRVTLRCSPRSGDLSVYWYQQSLDQGLQFLIQYYNGEERAKGNILERFSAQQFPDLHSELNLSSLELGDSALYFCASSVALIGGADGYTFGSGTRLTVV.

The rearrangement uses TRBV6-1 and TRBJ1-6; TRBD1 matches 10 bases. CDR1 and CDR2 from the germline V gene are MNHNS and SASEGT. The CDR3 is 15 amino acids. Germline trimming cut 6 bases from V and 6 bases from J; bases unmatched to any gene: 5. CDR3 in amino acids: CASRVGQGGNSPLHF. The CDR3 DNA reads as TGTGCCAGCAGGGTTGGACAGGGGGGTAATTCACCCCTCCACTTT.

The rearrangement uses TRBV7-8 and TRBJ2-2; perhaps TRBD1 as D (5 bases). V was shortened by 5 bases and J by 1 base, with 14 bases between the two germline ends. The CDR3 runs to 16 residues. Germline assignment: CDR1 SGHVS and CDR2 FQNEAQ. The CDR3 protein is CASSREGVENTGELFF. The CDR3 DNA sequence: TGTGCCAGCAGCCGAGAAGGGGTGGAGAACACCGGGGAGCTGTTTTTT.

V gene TRBV7-6 combines with J gene TRBJ1-3; D remains ambiguous. Trimming removed 10 bases from V and 4 bases from J, with 8 bases in between. The germline CDR1 and CDR2 sequences are SGHVS and FNYEAQ. This CDR3 is built from 11 residues. The CDR3 DNA reads TGTGCCATTTCGAGAGGAAACACCATATATTTT. This translates into CAISRGNTIYF.

This chain connects TRBV15 to TRBJ2-7; 8 bases match TRBD1. Trimming took 5 bases from V and 3 from J; bases not matched to a gene: 15. The CDR3 is 17 residues long. Germline loops: CDR1 LNHNV, CDR2 YYDKDF (reference sequence). DNA for the CDR3: TGTGCCACCAGCGTCGAGAGCCAGGGGGCGCGGAGCTACGAGCAGTACTTC. The encoded protein is CATSVESQGARSYEQYF.

This sequence joins TRBV5-1 and TRBJ1-1, with D possibly being TRBD1 (5 bases). CDR3 length: 15 residues. Deletions cut 0 bases from V and 0 bases from J, with 9 bases between. Per germline, CDR1 SGHRS and CDR2 YFSETQ. The CDR3 DNA reads TGCGCCAGCAGCTTGGGGACACTCATGAACACTGAAGCTTTCTTT. This codes for CASSLGTLMNTEAFF.

As to this clone: Other DNA variants within this sample encode the same CDR3. This chain links TRBV6-5 with TRBJ1-4; no definite D call. CDR1 is MNHEY, CDR2 SVGAGI, per germline. Trimming shortened V by 2 bases and J by 0 bases, and 4 bases separated the two germline ends. The CDR3 has 14 amino acids. DNA for the CDR3: TGTGCCAGCAGTTACCGAACAACTAATGAAAAACTGTTTTTT. Its translation: CASSYRTTNEKLFF.

This chain connects TRBV7-2 to TRBJ2-7, with TRBD2 as a possible D gene (5 bases). V was trimmed by 5 bases and J by 5 bases, leaving 13 bases between them. This CDR3 comprises 13 residues. Germline-derived CDR1 and CDR2 are SGHTA and FQGNSA. CDR3 sequence reads: CASSEGLNHEQYF. CDR3 sequence (DNA): TGTGCCAGCAGCGAAGGACTTAATCACGAGCAGTACTTC.

The chain recombines TRBV12-2 with TRBJ2-2; TRBD2, as called in the table, went unchecked against the DNA. TRBV12-2 is a known pseudogene. CDR3 size: 17 residues. The CDR3: CASRLSGTRSLQQELFF. CDR3 nucleotides: TGTGCAAGTCGCTTAAGCGGAACCCGGTCCTTACAACAGGAGCTGTTTTTT.

The chain couples TRBV19 to TRBJ1-4, with TRBD1 matching 7 bases. The CDR3 contains 16 residues. Trimming at V came to 4 bases and at J to 8 bases, leaving 13 bases not matched to a gene. CDR1 is LNHDA, CDR2 SQIVND, per germline (reference sequence). The CDR3 region is CASSKGTAAGLEKLFF. The CDR3 DNA follows: TGTGCCAGTAGTAAGGGGACAGCGGCGGGTCTAGAAAAACTGTTTTTT.

V and J are TRBV2 and TRBJ2-7; the D is unclear. The CDR3 contains 13 residues. V lost 3 bases and J 2 bases, leaving 8 bases between the germline ends. Germline assignment: CDR1 SNHLY and CDR2 FYNNEI. The DNA of the CDR3 is TGTGCCAGCAGTGACGGCAGAACCTACGAGCAGTACTTC. Encoded protein: CASSDGRTYEQYF.

The chain couples TRBV4-3 to TRBJ2-1, with TRBD2 identical over 8 bases. The germline CDR1 and CDR2 sequences are LGHNA and YSLEER. With V trimmed by 4 bases and J by 2 bases, 4 bases remained unmatched. The CDR3 spans 15 residues. DNA of the CDR3: TGCGCCAGCAGCCTCTATAGCGGGACCTACAATGAGCAGTTCTTC. It encodes CASSLYSGTYNEQFF.

The J gene is TRBJ1-2, the V gene TRBV6-5; D gene unclear. Germline V gene lookup returns CDR1 MNHEY and CDR2 SVGAGI. Deletions cut 6 bases from V and 4 bases from J, with 6 bases between. CDR3 size: 11 residues. Written as DNA, the CDR3 is TGTGCCAGCAGATCCCTCTATGGCTACACCTTC. Amino acids: CASRSLYGYTF.

The rearrangement uses TRBV18 and TRBJ2-5; D is perhaps TRBD1 (6 bases). CDR3 length: 15 residues. Germline CDR1 and CDR2: KGHSH and LQKENI. The V end lost 3 bases, the J end lost 4 bases, and 15 bases lay between the germline ends. The CDR3 loop reads CASSPLQGSAETQYF. CDR3 coding DNA: TGTGCCAGCTCACCTCTACAGGGATCAGCAGAGACCCAGTACTTC. The full variable domain, completed using reference TRBV18 and TRBJ2-5, is NAGVMQNPRHLVRRRGQEARLRCSPMKGHSHVYWYRQLPEEGLKFMVYLQKENIIDESGMPKERFSAEFPKEGPSILRIQQVVRGDSAAYFCASSPLQGSAETQYFGPGTRLLVL.

About this clone itself: Other nucleotide sequences from this sample produce the same CDR3. This rearrangement joins TRBV10-3 to TRBJ1-1, with D perhaps TRBD1 (5 bases). CDR1 and CDR2 (germline): ENHRY, SYGVKD. V was clipped by 4 bases and J by 0 bases, with 6 bases between them. The CDR3 sequence is 13 residues long. The CDR3 here is CAISAGVNTEAFF. The CDR3 DNA sequence: TGTGCCATCAGTGCGGGGGTGAACACTGAAGCTTTCTTT.

J is TRBJ2-1 and V is TRBV15; D is unclear. The CDR3 runs to 16 residues. V was cut by 0 bases and J by 4 bases, with 13 bases left in between. The germline V gene encodes CDR1 LNHNV and CDR2 YYDKDF (reference sequence). The CDR3 spells CATSRDLALMYNEQFF. The CDR3 coding sequence is TGTGCCACCAGCAGAGATTTAGCCCTAATGTACAATGAGCAGTTCTTC.

The CDR3 nucleotides are TGTGCCAGCAGGGATTGGACTAGCGGGATACTTGGGCAGTTCTTC. Encoded protein: CASRDWTSGILGQFF. The chain uses TRBV2 and TRBJ2-1; 12 nucleotides line up with TRBD2. Germline V gene sequence: CDR1 SNHLY, CDR2 FYNNEI. CDR3 size: 15 residues. Trimming removed 6 bases from V and 12 bases from J; junction bases left unmatched: 12.

This rearrangement joins TRBV11-2 to TRBJ1-5; TRBD1 aligns across 9 bases. The CDR3 sequence is 15 residues long. J lost 2 bases, V lost 4 bases, and 3 bases had no gene match. Per the germline V gene, CDR1 is SGHAT and CDR2 is FQNNGV. CDR3 in amino acids: CASSWGQGGNQPQHF. CDR3 sequence (DNA): TGTGCCAGCAGCTGGGGACAGGGTGGCAATCAGCCCCAGCATTTT.

V is TRBV11-3 and J is TRBJ2-1; D might be TRBD2 (6 bases). The CDR3 spans 14 residues. Trimming cost V 4 bases and J 9 bases, with 16 bases left between them. CDR1 SGHNT and CDR2 YENEEA come from the germline V gene. CDR3 coding DNA: TGTGCCAGCAGCTCCACCGGGACTTCGGGTGAGCAGTTCTTC. Translating gives CASSSTGTSGEQFF.

The genes are TRBV19 and TRBJ2-6; 7 bases align to TRBD1. Germline CDR1 and CDR2: LNHDA and SQIVND (reference sequence). V dropped 4 bases and J dropped 0; count of bases not matched to a gene: 12. This CDR3 region has 19 residues. Here the CDR3 reads CASSSKQGKFFSGANVLTF. For the CDR3, the DNA is TGTGCCAGTAGTAGCAAACAGGGGAAATTCTTCTCTGGGGCCAACGTCCTGACTTTC.

The chain combines TRBV7-2 with TRBJ2-7; D may be TRBD2 (6 bases). The V end lost 2 bases, the J end lost 3 bases, and 17 bases lay between the germline ends. Germline CDR1 reads SGHTA; CDR2 reads FQGNSA. The CDR3 is made up of 16 amino acids. CDR3: CASSLYPPGSGYEQYF. For the CDR3, the DNA is TGTGCCAGCAGCTTATACCCCCCCGGGAGCGGCTACGAGCAGTACTTC.

The genes are TRBV6-5 and TRBJ2-7; D unresolved. Deletions cut 6 bases from V and 6 bases from J, with 12 bases between. The CDR3 has 12 amino acids. Germline V gene sequence: CDR1 MNHEY, CDR2 SVGAGI. The CDR3 nucleotides are TGTGCCAGCAGCCGCATGGGGTCCGAGCAGTACTTC. Translating it yields CASSRMGSEQYF.

The V call is TRBV5-1, the J call TRBJ2-2; no clear D gene. Germline CDR1 reads SGHRS; CDR2 reads YFSETQ. There are 15 residues in the CDR3. V was cut by 0 bases and J by 2 bases, with 8 bases left in between. The CDR3 spells CASSLDPVNTGELFF. The CDR3 DNA follows: TGCGCCAGCAGCTTGGACCCTGTCAACACCGGGGAGCTGTTTTTT.

Turning to this clone: Within the sample, other DNA sequences also encode this same CDR3. J is TRBJ1-2 and V is TRBV6-1; D possibly corresponds to TRBD1 (6 bases). CDR1 and CDR2 from the germline V gene are MNHNS and SASEGT. V lost 4 bases to trimming and J lost 2 bases, with 8 bases between them. CDR3 length equals 13 residues. In nucleotides, the CDR3 is TGTGCCAGCAGTGCCGGACAGAACTATGGCTACACCTTC. Its translation: CASSAGQNYGYTF.

In DNA, the CDR3 is TGTGCCAGCAGCTTAGAAGGGACAGTGGGCACTGAAGCTTTCTTT. As protein: CASSLEGTVGTEAFF. The chain couples TRBV7-2 to TRBJ1-1, with 7 bases aligning to TRBD1. Trimming removed 1 base from V and 4 bases from J; junction bases left unmatched: 6. The CDR3 totals 15 residues. CDR1 and CDR2 from the germline V gene are SGHTA and FQGNSA.

The V and J genes are TRBV5-1 and TRBJ2-5; 10 nucleotides line up with TRBD1. The CDR3 contains 17 residues. The J segment lost 1 base and the V segment lost 0 bases, leaving 6 bases of the junction unmatched. Germline loops: CDR1 SGHRS, CDR2 YFSETQ. This CDR3 reads CASSLEGDRGFQETQYF. The DNA for the CDR3 is TGCGCCAGCAGCTTGGAAGGGGACAGGGGTTTCCAAGAGACCCAGTACTTC.

The CDR3 protein is CASSPAKQGNYGYTF. The CDR3 DNA follows: TGTGCCAGCTCACCAGCAAAACAGGGCAATTATGGCTACACCTTC. V gene TRBV18 combines with J gene TRBJ1-2; a weak D match, TRBD1 (6 bases). The CDR3 length is 15 residues. V dropped 2 bases and J dropped 5 bases, with 15 bases sitting between them. Germline V gene lookup returns CDR1 KGHSH and CDR2 LQKENI.

V and J are TRBV7-8 and TRBJ1-1; D may be TRBD1 (5 bases). The CDR3 contains 14 residues. Germline CDR1 SGHVS, CDR2 FQNEAQ. Trimming shortened V by 5 bases and J by 5 bases, and 15 bases separated the two germline ends. This CDR3 reads CASSPHSGRTEAFF. CDR3 in DNA: TGTGCCAGCAGCCCACATTCGGGGCGTACTGAAGCTTTCTTT.

About this clone itself: Other nucleotide sequences from this sample produce the same CDR3. This chain uses TRBV7-9 with TRBJ2-7; 9 bases line up with TRBD2. The CDR3 runs 15 residues. The V gene's germline CDR1 is SEHNR and CDR2 FQNEAQ (reference sequence). V lost 5 bases to trimming and J lost 2 bases; unmatched junction nucleotides: 7. This CDR3 reads CASSPDASGTYEQYF. CDR3 sequence (DNA): TGTGCCAGCAGCCCCGATGCTAGCGGGACCTACGAGCAGTACTTC.